This T cell receptor (beta chain) was profiled in a study of human T cells and chemical hapten exposure. Whole-study context: Sensitization employed 2% DPC on about 2 cm by about 2 cm of upper inner arm skin.

About this clonotype: What it recognizes is unknown.

J gave up 5 bases and V 7 bases, and 11 bases lay outside the gene matches. This CDR3 comprises 15 residues. Per the germline V gene, CDR1 is MDHEN and CDR2 is SYDVKM. Time point indicated: pre-sensitization, week 0. Treatment in this sample: therapeutic diphenylcyclopropenone sensitization with weekly scalp DPC. One entry per CDR3 protein, called by TCRdb with MiXCR from the RACE reads. This sample has 90,000 or so distinct CDR3 sequences, with around 7.9% found just once. Regarding the study as a whole: With regard to DPC sensitization, TCRs above 1 in 1000 frequency did not change.

The source material was whole blood, sampled in connection with sensitization to the hapten diphenylcyclopropenone (DPC). This rearrangement joins TRBV28 to TRBJ2-3, with 8 bases matching TRBD2. The TCR was taken from a man aged 35 to 55 with alopecia areata. Some clones in this sample may be carry-over from other donors' samples. The CDR3 is CASNLRGRTGDTQYF. Here the CDR3 DNA reads TGTGCCAGCAATCTCCGCGGGAGGACGGGAGATACGCAGTATTTT.